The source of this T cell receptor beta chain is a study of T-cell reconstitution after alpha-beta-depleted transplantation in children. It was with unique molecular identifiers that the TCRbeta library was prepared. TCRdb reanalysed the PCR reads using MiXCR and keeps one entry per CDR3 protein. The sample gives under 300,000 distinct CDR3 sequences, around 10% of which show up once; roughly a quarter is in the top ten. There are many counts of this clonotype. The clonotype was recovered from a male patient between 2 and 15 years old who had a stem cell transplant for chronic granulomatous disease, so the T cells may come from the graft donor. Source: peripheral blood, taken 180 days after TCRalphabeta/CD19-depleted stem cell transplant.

CDR3 nucleotide sequence: TGTGCCAGCAGCCCCGGCGGGATTGAGCAGTTCTTC. Amino acid sequence: CASSPGGIEQFF. The V gene is TRBV7-9, the J gene TRBJ2-1; D may be TRBD2 (6 bases). Between the trimmed V and J ends, which lost 5 bases and 9 bases, there was a span of 11 bases. Germline V gene sequence: CDR1 SEHNR, CDR2 FQNEAQ (reference sequence). This CDR3 is built from 12 residues.